This TCR beta chain is from a study of T cell repertoires in aging, cancer and after chemotherapy. Study in general: The whole study produced a dataset of roughly 8.6 million TCR reads. The study, taken as a whole, reports: In cancer patients, declining TCR diversity with age involved lost richness and lost evenness.

The ends were cut back, 5 bases at V and 0 bases at J, with 6 bases in the middle. This CDR3 is 13 amino acids long. The V gene's germline CDR1 is SGHVS and CDR2 FNYEAQ. TRB rearrangements spanning V, D and J were amplified using mixed TRB-A/B primers. TCRdb processed the multiplex PCR reads anew with MiXCR; each CDR3 protein has one entry. This sample has around 6,200 distinct CDR3 sequences, with approximately 25% found just once. To note about this clonotype: Its antigen is undetermined. A much larger clone lies one base from this, so it may be a read error.

TCR beta rearrangements were amplified from peripheral blood genomic DNA. This sequence originates from a human donor in good health. Sequencing used blood. J is TRBJ2-3 and V is TRBV7-6, with D unresolved. CDR3 loop: CASSNDSTDTQYF. The CDR3 nucleotides read TGTGCCAGCAGCAACGACAGCACAGATACGCAGTATTTT.